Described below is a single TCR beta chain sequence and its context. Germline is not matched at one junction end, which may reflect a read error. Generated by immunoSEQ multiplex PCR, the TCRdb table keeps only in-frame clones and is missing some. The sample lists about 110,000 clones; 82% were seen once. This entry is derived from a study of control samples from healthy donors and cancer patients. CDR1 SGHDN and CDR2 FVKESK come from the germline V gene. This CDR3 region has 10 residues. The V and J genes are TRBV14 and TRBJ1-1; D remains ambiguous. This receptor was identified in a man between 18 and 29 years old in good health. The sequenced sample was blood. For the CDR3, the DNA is TGTGCCAGCAGCCAAGAACCCCCCCCCTTT. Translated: CASSQEPPPF.